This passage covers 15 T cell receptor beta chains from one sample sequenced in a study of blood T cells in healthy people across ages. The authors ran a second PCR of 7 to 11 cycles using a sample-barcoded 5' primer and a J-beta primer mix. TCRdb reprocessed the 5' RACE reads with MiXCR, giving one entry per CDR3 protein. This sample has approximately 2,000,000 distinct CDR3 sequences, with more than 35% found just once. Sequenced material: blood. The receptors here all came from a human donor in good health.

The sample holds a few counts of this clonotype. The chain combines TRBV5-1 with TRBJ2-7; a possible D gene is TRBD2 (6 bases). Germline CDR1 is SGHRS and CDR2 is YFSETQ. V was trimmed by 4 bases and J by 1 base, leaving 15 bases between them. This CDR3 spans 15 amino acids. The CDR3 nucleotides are TGCGCCAGCAGCCGGAGGGCGACAGTTTCCTACGAGCAGTACTTC. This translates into CASSRRATVSYEQYF.

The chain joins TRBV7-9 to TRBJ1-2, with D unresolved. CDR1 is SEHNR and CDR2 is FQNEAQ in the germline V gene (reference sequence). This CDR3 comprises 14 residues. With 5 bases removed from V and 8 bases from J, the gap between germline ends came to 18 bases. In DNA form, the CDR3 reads TGTGCCAGCAGCCCCGGTGGGCAGAGCGGCGGCTACACCTTC. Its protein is CASSPGGQSGGYTF. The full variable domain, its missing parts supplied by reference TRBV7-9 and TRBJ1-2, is DTGVSQNPRHKITKRGQNVTFRCDPISEHNRLYWYRQTLGQGPEFLTYFQNEAQLEKSRLLSDRFSAERPKGSFSTLEIQRTEQGDSAMYLCASSPGGQSGGYTFGSGTRLTVV.

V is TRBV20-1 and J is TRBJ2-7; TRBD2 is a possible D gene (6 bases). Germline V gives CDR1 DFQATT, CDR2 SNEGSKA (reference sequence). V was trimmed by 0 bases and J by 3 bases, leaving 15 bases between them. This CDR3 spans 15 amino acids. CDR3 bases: TGCAGTGCTAGAGAGACGGGACTCCCCGGCTACGAGCAGTACTTC. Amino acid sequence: CSARETGLPGYEQYF.

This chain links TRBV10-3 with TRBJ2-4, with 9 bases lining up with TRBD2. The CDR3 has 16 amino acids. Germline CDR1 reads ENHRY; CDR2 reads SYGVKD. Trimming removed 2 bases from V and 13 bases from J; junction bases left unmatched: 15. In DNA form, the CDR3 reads TGTGCCATCAGTGAGATGAGCGGGGGGTCGCCCCATGAGCAGTACTTC. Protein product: CAISEMSGGSPHEQYF.

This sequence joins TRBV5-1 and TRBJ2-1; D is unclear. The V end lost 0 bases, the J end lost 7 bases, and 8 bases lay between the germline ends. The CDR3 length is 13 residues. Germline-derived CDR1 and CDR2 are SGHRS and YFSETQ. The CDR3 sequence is CASSLVGENEQFF. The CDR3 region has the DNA TGCGCCAGCAGCTTGGTCGGAGAAAATGAGCAGTTCTTC.

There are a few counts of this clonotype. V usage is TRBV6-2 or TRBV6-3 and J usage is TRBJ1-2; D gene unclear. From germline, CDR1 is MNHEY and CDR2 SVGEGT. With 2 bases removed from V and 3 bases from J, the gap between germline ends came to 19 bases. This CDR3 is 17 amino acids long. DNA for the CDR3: TGTGCCAGCAGTTACGATAAGTTATGGAGAGGTGACTATGGCTACACCTTC. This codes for CASSYDKLWRGDYGYTF.

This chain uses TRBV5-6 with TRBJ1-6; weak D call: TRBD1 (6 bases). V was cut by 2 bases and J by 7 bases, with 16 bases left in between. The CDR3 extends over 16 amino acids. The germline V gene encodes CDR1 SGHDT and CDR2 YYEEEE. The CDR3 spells CASSFSVRTANSPLHF. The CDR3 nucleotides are TGTGCCAGCAGCTTTTCAGTTAGGACAGCCAATTCACCCCTCCACTTT.

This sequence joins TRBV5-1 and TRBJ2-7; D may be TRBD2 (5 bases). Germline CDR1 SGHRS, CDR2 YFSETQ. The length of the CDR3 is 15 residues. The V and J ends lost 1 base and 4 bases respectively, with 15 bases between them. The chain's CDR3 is CASSLLGGPLYEQYF. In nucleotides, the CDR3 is TGCGCCAGCAGCTTGTTGGGCGGGCCACTATACGAGCAGTACTTC. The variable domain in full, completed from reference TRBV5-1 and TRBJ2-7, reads KAGVTQTPRYLIKTRGQQVTLSCSPISGHRSVSWYQQTPGQGLQFLFEYFSETQRNKGNFPGRFSGRQFSNSRSEMNVSTLELGDSALYLCASSLLGGPLYEQYFGPGTRLTVT.

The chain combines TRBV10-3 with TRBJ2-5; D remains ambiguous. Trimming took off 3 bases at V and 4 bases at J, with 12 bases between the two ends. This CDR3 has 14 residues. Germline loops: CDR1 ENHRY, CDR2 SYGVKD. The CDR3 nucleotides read TGTGCCATCAGTGACATCTTTGTGTCAGAGACCCAGTACTTC. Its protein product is CAISDIFVSETQYF.

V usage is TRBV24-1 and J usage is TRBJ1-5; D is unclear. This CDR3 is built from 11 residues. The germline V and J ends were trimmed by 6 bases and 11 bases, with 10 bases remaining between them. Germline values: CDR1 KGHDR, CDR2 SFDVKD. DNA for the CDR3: TGTGCCACCAGTTTAGGCGGCGCCCAGCATTTT. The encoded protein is CATSLGGAQHF.

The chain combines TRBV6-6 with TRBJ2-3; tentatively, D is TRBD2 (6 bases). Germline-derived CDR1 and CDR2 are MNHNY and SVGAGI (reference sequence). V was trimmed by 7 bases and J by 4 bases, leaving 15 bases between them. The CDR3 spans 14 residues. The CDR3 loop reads CASIDSGRADTQYF. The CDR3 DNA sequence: TGTGCCAGCATCGATAGCGGAAGGGCAGATACGCAGTATTTT.

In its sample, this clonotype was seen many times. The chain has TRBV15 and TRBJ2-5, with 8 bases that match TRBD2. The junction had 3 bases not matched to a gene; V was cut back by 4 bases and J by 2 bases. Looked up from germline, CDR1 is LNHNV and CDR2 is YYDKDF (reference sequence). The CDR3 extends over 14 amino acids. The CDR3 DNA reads TGTGCCACCAGCAAGACTAGCGCGCAAGAGACCCAGTACTTC. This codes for CATSKTSAQETQYF.

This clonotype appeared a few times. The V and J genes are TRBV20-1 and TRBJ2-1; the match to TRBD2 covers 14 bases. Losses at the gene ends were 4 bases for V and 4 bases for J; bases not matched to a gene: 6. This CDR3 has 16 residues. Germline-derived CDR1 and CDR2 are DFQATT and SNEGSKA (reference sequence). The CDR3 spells CSAIRLAGGNYNEQFF. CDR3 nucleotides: TGCAGTGCTATAAGACTAGCGGGAGGGAATTACAATGAGCAGTTCTTC.

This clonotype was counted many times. This CDR3 reads CSARTGFYGELFF. CDR3 DNA: TGCAGTGCTAGGACAGGTTTTTACGGGGAGCTGTTTTTT. The J gene is TRBJ2-2, the V gene TRBV20-1; D is perhaps TRBD1 (6 bases). Trimming removed 3 bases from V and 7 bases from J, with 12 bases in between. Germline V CDR1 and CDR2: DFQATT, SNEGSKA (reference sequence). The length of the CDR3 is 13 residues.

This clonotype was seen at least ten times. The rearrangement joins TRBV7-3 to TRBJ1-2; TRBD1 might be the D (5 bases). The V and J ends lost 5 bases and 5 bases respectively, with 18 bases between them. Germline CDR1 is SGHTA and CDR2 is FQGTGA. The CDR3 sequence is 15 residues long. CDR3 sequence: CASSPYNGGTYGYTF. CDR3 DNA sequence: TGTGCCAGCAGCCCTTACAATGGGGGGACGTATGGCTACACCTTC. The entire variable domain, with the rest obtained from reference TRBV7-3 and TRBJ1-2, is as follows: GAGVSQTPSNKVTEKGKYVELRCDPISGHTALYWYRQSLGQGPEFLIYFQGTGAADDSGLPNDRFFAVRPEGSVSTLKIQRTERGDSAVYLCASSPYNGGTYGYTFGSGTRLTVV.